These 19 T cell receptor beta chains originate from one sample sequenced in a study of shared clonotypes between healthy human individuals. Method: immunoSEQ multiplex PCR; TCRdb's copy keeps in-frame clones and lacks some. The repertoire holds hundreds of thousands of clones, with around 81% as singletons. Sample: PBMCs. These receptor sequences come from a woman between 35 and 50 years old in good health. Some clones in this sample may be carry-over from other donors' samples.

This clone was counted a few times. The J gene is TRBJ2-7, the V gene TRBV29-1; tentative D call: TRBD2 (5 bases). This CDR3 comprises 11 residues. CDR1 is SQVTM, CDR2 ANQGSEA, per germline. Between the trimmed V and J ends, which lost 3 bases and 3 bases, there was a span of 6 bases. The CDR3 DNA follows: TGCAGCGTTGACGAGGGCTACGAGCAGTACTTC. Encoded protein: CSVDEGYEQYF.

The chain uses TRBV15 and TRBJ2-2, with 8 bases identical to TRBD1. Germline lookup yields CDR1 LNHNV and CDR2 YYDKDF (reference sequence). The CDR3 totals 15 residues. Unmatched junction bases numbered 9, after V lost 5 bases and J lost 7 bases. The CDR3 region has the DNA TGTGCCACCAGCGGTAGCCGACAGGGGAACGGGGAGCTGTTTTTT. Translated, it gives CATSGSRQGNGELFF.

CDR3 bases: TGTGCCAGCTCACCCGCAGGGGGCACCCCAGCAGATACGCAGTATTTT. It specifies CASSPAGGTPADTQYF. The chain links TRBV18 to TRBJ2-3, with 8 bases matching TRBD1. The CDR3 spans 16 residues. CDR1 and CDR2 from the germline V gene are KGHSH and LQKENI. V lost 3 bases, J lost 4 bases, and 9 bases stayed unmatched.

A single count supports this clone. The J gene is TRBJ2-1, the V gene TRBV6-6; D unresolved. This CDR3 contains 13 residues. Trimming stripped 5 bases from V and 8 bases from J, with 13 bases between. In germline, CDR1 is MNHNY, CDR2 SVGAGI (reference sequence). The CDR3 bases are TGTGCCAGCAGTCCCCCGGGTGGGGATGAGCAGTTCTTC. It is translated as CASSPPGGDEQFF.

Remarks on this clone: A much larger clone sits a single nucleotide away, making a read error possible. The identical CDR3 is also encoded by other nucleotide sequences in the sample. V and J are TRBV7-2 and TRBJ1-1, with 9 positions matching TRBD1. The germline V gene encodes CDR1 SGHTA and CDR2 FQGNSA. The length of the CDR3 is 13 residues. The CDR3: CASSTYRGPEAFF. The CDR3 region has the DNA TGTGCCAGCAGCACCTACAGGGGGCCTGAAGCCTTCTTT.

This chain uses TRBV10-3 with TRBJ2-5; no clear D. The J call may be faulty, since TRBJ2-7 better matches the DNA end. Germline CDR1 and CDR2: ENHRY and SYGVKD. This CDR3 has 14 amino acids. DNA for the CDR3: TGTGCCATCAGTGAAAGGCCGGCGCCCTACGAGCAGTACTTC. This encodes CAISERPAPYEQYF.

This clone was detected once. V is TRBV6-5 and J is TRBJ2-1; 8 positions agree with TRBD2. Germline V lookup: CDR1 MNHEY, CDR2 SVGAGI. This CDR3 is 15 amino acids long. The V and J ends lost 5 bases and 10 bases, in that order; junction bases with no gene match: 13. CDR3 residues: CASSTGGRAAIEQFF. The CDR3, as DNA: TGTGCCAGCAGTACGGGAGGGAGGGCCGCAATAGAGCAGTTCTTC.

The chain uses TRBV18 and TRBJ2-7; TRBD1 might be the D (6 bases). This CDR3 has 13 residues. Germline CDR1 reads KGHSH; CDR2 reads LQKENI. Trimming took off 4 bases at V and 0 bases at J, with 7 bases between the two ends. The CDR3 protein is CASSRGHSYEQYF. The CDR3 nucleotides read TGTGCCAGCTCACGGGGACACTCCTACGAGCAGTACTTC.

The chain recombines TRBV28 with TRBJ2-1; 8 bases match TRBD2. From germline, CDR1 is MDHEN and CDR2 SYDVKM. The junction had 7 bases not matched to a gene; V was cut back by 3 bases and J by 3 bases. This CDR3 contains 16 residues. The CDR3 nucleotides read TGTGCCAGCAGTTTTCGAAGCGGGGGTCTCTACAATGAGCAGTTCTTC. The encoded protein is CASSFRSGGLYNEQFF.

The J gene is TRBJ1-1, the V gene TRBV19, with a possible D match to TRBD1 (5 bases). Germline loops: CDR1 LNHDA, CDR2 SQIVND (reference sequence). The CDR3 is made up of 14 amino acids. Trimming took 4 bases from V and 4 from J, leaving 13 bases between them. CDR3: CASSKRFGGTEAFF. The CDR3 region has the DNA TGTGCCAGTAGTAAGAGATTTGGGGGCACTGAAGCTTTCTTT.

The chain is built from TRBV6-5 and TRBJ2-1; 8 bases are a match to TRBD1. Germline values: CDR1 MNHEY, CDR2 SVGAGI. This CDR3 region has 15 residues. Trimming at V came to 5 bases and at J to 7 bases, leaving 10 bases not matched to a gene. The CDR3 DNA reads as TGTGCCAGCAGTATCTCCGGGACAGGACATAATGAGCAGTTCTTC. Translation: CASSISGTGHNEQFF.

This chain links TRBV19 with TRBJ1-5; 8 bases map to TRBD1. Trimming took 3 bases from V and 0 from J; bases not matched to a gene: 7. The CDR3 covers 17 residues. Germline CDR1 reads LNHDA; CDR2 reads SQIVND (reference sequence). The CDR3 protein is CASSIRQGWSSNQPQHF. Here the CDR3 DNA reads TGTGCCAGTAGTATCCGACAGGGGTGGAGTAGCAATCAGCCCCAGCATTTT.

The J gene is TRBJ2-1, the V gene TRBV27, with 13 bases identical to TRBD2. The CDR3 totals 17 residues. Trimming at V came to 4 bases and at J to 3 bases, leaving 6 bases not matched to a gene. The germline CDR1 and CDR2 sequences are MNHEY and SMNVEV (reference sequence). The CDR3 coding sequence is TGTGCCAGCAGTTCCCTCACTAGCGGGGGGGGCTACAATGAGCAGTTCTTC. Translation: CASSSLTSGGGYNEQFF.

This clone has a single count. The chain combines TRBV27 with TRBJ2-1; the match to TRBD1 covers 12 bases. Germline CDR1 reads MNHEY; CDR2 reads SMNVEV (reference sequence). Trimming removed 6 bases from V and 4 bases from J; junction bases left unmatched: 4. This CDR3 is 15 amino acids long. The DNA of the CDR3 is TGTGCCAGCAGACCGGGACAGGGGGCTTACAATGAGCAGTTCTTC. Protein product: CASRPGQGAYNEQFF.

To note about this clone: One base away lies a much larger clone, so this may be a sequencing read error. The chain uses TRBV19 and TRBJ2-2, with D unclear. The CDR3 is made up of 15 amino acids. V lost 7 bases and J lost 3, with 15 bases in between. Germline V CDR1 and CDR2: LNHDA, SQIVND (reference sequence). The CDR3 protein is CASKIQSADTGELFF. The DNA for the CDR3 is TGTGCCAGTAAAATACAGAGTGCCGACACCGGGGAGCTGTTTTTT. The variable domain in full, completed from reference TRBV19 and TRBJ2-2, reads DGGITQSPKYLFRKEGQNVTLSCEQNLNHDAMYWYRQDPGQGLRLIYYSQIVNDFQKGDIAEGYSVSREKKESFPLTVTSAQKNPTAFYLCASKIQSADTGELFFGEGSRLTVL.

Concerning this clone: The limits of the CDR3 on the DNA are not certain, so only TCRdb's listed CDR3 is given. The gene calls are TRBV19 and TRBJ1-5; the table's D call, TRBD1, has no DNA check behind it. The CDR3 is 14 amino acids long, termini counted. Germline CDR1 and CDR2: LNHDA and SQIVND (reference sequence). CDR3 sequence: CASTSGRGNQPQHF.

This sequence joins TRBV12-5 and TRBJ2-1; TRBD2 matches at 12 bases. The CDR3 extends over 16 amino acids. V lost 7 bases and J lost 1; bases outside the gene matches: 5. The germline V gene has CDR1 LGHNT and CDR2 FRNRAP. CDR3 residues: CASAQTSGSSYNEQFF. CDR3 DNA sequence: TGTGCTAGTGCCCAGACTAGCGGGAGTTCCTACAATGAGCAGTTCTTC.

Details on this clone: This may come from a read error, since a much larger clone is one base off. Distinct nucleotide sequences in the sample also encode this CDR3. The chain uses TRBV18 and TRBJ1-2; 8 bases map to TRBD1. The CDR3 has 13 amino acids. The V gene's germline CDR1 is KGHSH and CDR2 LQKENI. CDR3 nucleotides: TGCGCCAGCTCACCCACAGGGGGCTATGGCTACACCTTC. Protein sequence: CASSPTGGYGYTF.

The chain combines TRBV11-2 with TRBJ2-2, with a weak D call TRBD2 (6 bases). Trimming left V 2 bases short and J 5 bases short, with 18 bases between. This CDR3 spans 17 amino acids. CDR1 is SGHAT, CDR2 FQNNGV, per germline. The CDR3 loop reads CASSLSLLRGGTGELFF. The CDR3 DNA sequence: TGTGCCAGCAGCTTATCGCTTCTGCGGGGTGGGACCGGGGAGCTGTTTTTT. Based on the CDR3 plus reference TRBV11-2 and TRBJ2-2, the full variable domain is EAGVAQSPRYKIIEKRQSVAFWCNPISGHATLYWYQQILGQGPKLLIQFQNNGVVDDSQLPKDRFSAERLKGVDSTLKIQPAKLEDSAVYLCASSLSLLRGGTGELFFGEGSRLTVL.